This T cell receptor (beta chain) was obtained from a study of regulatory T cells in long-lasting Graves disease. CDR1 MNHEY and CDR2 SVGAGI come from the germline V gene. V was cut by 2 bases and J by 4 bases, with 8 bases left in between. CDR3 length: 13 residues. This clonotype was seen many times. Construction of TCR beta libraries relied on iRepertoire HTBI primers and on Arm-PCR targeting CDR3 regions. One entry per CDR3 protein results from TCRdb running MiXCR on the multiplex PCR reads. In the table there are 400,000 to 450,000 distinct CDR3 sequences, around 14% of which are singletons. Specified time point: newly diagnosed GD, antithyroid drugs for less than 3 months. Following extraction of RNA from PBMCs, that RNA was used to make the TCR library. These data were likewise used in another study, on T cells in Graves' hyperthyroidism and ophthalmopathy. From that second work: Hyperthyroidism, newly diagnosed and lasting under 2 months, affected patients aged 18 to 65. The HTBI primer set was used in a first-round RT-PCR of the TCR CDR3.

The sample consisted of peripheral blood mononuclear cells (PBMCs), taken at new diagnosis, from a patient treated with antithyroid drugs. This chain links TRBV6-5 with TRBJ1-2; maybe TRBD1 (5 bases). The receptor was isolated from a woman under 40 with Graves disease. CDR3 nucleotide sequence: TGTGCCAGCAGTTACGCCGGGGGCTATGGCTACACCTTC. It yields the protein CASSYAGGYGYTF.